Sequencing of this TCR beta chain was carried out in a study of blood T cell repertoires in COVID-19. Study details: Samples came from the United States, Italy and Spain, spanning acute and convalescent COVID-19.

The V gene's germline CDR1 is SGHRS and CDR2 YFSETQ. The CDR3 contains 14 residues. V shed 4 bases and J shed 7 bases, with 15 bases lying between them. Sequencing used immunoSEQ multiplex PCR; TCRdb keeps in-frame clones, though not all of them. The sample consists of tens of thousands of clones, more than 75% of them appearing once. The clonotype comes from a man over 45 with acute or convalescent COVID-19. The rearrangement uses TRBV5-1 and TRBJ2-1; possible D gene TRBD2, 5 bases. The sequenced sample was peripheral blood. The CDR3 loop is CASSLSLVWNEQFF. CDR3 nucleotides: TGCGCCAGCAGCCTCTCACTAGTATGGAATGAGCAGTTCTTC.